This T cell receptor beta chain is drawn from a study of cytomegalovirus exposure and HLA in healthy donors. Study observations and caveats: The study designated about 180 TCR beta chains cytomegalovirus-associated. DRB1 had the most TCR associations and HLA-C the fewest, a later analysis found, with rates varying by HLA locus. Published work reported that the classifier diagnosed cytomegalovirus status with high specificity and sensitivity.

Vbeta (60) and Jbeta (13) primers were used in the PCR. Repertoires were generated with immunoSEQ multiplex PCR, while TCRdb's copy carries only in-frame clones and drops some. This sample has about 97,000 clones, with over 80% found just once. This clone was counted a single time. The target antigen is unknown. Nominally healthy donors were sampled, though unrecorded immune exposures were likely. The sequenced material came from PBMCs. This receptor was obtained from a man aged 35 to 55 in good health and CMV-seronegative.

For the CDR3, the DNA is TGTGCCAGCAGCCAAGATTTGGACAGGGTCAAGACTTTC. Translated: CASSQDLDRVKTF. This chain joins TRBV14 and TRBJ2-6; 8 positions match TRBD1. The CDR3 sequence is 13 residues long. V lost 0 bases and J lost 18; bases outside the gene matches: 7. Looked up from germline, CDR1 is SGHDN and CDR2 is FVKESK. The full variable domain, in which reference TRBV14 and TRBJ2-6 provide the parts outside the CDR3, is EAGVTQFPSHSVIEKGQTVTLRCDPISGHDNLYWYRRVMGKEIKFLLHFVKESKQDESGMPNNRFLAERTGGTYSTLKVQPAELEDSGVYFCASSQDLDRVKTFGAGSRLTVL.